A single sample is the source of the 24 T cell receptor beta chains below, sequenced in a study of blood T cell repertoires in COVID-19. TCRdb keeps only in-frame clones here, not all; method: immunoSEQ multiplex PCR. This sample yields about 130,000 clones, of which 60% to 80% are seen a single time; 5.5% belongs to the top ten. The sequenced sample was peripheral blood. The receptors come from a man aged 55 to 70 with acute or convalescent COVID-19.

The CDR3, as DNA: TGTGCCAGCAGCCTACAGGGAATTGTGAAGTTCTTC. This sequence encodes CASSLQGIVKFF. This rearrangement joins TRBV14 to TRBJ2-1; maybe TRBD1 (6 bases). This CDR3 is built from 12 residues. V was pared by 4 bases and J by 14 bases, with 15 bases between. Germline V gene lookup returns CDR1 SGHDN and CDR2 FVKESK.

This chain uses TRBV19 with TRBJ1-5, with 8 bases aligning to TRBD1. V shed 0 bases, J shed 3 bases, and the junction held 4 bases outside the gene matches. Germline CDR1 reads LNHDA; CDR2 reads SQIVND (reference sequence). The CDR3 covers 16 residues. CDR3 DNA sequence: TGTGCCAGTAGTATAGATTGGGGACAGGTCAATCAGCCCCAGCATTTT. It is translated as CASSIDWGQVNQPQHF.

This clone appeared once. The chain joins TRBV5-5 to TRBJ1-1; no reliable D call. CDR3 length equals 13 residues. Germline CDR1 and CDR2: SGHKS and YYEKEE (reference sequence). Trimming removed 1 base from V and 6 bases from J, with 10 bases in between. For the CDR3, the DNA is TGTGCCAGCAGCTTGACATTTTCAGCTGAAGCTTTCTTT. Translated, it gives CASSLTFSAEAFF. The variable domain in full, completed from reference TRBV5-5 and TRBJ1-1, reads DAGVTQSPTHLIKTRGQQVTLRCSPISGHKSVSWYQQVLGQGPQFIFQYYEKEERGRGNFPDRFSARQFPNYSSELNVNALLLGDSALYLCASSLTFSAEAFFGQGTRLTVV.

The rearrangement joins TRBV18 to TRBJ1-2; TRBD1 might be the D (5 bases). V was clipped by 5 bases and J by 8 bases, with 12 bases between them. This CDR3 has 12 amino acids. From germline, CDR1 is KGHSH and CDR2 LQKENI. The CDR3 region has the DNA TGTGCCAGCTCAGCGGGACTCGAGGGCTACACCTTC. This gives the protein CASSAGLEGYTF.

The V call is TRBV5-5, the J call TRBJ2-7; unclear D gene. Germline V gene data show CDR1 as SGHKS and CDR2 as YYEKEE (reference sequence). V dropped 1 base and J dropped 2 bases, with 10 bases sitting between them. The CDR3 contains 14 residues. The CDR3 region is CASSLQVSTYEQYF. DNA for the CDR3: TGTGCCAGCAGCTTGCAGGTTTCCACCTACGAGCAGTACTTC.

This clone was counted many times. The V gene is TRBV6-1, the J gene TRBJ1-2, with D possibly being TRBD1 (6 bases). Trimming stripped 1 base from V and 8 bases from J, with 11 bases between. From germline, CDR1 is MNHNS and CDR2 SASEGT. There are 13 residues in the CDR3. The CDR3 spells CASSEGGRKGYTF. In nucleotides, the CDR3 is TGTGCCAGCAGTGAAGGGGGGCGAAAAGGCTACACCTTC.

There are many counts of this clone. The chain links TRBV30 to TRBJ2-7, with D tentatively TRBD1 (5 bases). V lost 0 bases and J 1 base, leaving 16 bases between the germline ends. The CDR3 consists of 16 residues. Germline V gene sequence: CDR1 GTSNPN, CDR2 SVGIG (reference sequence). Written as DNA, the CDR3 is TGTGCCTGGAGTGTACTTTATTCCAGGGATTCCTACGAGCAGTACTTC. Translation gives CAWSVLYSRDSYEQYF.

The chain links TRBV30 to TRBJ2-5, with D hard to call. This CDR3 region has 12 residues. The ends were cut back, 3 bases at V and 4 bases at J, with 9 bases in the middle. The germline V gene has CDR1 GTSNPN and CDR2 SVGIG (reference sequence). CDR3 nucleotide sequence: TGTGCCTGGAGGAGAGCCGGAGAGACCCAGTACTTC. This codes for CAWRRAGETQYF.

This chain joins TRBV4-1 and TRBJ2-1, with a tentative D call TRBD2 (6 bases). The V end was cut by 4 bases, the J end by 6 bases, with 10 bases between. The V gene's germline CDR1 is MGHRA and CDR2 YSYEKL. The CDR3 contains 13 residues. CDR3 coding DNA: TGCGCCAGCAGCCTGGGGGGAGGCAATGAGCAGTTCTTC. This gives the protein CASSLGGGNEQFF.

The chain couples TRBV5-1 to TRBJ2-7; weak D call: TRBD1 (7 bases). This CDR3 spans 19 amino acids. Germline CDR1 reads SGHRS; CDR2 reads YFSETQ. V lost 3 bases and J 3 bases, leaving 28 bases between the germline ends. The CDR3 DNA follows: TGCGCCAGCAGCTCGTGGAGGGTTCGCCCGGGGACAGACTTCTACGAGCAGTACTTC. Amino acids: CASSSWRVRPGTDFYEQYF.

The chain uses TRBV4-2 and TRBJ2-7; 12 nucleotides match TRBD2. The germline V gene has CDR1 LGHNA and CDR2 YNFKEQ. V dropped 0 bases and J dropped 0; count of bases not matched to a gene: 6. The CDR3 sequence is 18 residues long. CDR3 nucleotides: TGTGCCAGCAGCCAAGATGGAACTAGCGGGGGGATCTCCTACGAGCAGTACTTC. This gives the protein CASSQDGTSGGISYEQYF.

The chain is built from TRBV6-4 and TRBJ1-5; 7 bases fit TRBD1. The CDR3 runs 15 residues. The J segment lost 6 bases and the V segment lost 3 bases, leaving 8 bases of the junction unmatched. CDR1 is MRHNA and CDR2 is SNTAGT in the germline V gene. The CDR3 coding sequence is TGTGCCAGCAGTGAGAGGGCTGAGGGGGCTCAGCCCCAGCATTTT. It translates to CASSERAEGAQPQHF.

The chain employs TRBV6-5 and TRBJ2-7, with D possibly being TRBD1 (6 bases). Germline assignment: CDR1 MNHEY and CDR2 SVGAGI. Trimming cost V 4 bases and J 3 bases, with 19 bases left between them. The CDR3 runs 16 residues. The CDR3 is CASSSPFRDNSYEQYF. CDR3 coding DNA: TGTGCCAGCAGTTCCCCATTCCGGGACAATAGCTACGAGCAGTACTTC.

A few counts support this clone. As DNA, the CDR3 is TGTGCCACCAGCAGAGCTGGGACAGGGGGCGAGCAGTACTTC. Translating it yields CATSRAGTGGEQYF. The chain carries TRBV15 and TRBJ2-7, with 11 bases aligning to TRBD1. V shed 1 base, J shed 6 bases, and the junction held 2 bases outside the gene matches. The CDR3 has 14 residues. The V gene's germline CDR1 is LNHNV and CDR2 YYDKDF (reference sequence).

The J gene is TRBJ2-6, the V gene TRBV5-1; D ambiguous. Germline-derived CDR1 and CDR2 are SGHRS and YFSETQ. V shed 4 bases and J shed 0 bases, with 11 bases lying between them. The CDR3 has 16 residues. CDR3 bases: TGCGCCAGCAGCCCGCCAGGCCTCTCTGGGGCCAACGTCCTGACTTTC. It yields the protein CASSPPGLSGANVLTF.

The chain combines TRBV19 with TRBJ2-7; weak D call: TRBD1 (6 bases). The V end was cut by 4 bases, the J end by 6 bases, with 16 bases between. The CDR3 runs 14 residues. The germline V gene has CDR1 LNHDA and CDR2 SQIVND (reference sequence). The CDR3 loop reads CASSRVAGASEQYF. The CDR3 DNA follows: TGTGCCAGTAGTAGAGTGGCAGGGGCGTCCGAGCAGTACTTC.

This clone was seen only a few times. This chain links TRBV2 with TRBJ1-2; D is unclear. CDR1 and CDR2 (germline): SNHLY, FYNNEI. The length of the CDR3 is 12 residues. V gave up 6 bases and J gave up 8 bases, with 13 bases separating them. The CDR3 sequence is CASSLEAIGYTF. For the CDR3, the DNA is TGTGCCAGCAGCCTAGAAGCTATAGGCTACACCTTC. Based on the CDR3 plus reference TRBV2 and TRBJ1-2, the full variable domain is EPEVTQTPSHQVTQMGQEVILRCVPISNHLYFYWYRQILGQKVEFLVSFYNNEISEKSEIFDDQFSVERPDGSNFTLKIRSTKLEDSAMYFCASSLEAIGYTFGSGTRLTVV.

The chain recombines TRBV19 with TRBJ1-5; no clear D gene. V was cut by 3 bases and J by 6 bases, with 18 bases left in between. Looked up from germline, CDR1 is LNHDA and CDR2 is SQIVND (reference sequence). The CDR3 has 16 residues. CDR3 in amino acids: CASSILSRGQVQPQHF. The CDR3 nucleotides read TGTGCCAGTAGTATCCTTTCGCGAGGGCAGGTTCAGCCCCAGCATTTT.

CDR3 nucleotides: TGTGCCAGCAGCTTACGACAGGGCAACTACGAGCAGTACTTC. Translation gives CASSLRQGNYEQYF. The genes are TRBV11-3 and TRBJ2-7; 7 nucleotides align to TRBD1. CDR3 length: 14 amino acids. Germline loops: CDR1 SGHNT, CDR2 YENEEA. Losses at the gene ends were 2 bases for V and 3 bases for J; bases not matched to a gene: 4. Together with reference TRBV11-3 and TRBJ2-7, the CDR3 gives the full variable domain: EAGVVQSPRYKIIEKKQPVAFWCNPISGHNTLYWYLQNLGQGPELLIRYENEEAVDDSQLPKDRFSAERLKGVDSTLKIQPAELGDSAVYLCASSLRQGNYEQYFGPGTRLTVT.

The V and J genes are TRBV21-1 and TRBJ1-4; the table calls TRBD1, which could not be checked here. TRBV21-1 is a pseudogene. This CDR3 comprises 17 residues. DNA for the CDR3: TGTGCCAGCAGCAATCCGCGGACAGACACAACTAATGAAAAACTGTTTTTT. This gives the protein CASSNPRTDTTNEKLFF.

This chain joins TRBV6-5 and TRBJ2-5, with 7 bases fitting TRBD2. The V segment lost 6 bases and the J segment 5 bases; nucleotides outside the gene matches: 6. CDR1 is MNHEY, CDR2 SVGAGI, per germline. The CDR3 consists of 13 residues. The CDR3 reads CASSAGGSETQYF. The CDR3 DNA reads TGTGCCAGCAGCGCCGGGGGGTCTGAGACCCAGTACTTC.

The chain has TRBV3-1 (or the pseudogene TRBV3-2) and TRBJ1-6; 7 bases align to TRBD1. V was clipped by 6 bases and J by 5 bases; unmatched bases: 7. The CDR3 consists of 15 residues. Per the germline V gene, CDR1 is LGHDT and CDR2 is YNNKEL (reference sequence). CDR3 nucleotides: TGTGCCAGCAGGGCGTTCACAGGGGATAATTCACCCCTCCACTTT. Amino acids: CASRAFTGDNSPLHF.

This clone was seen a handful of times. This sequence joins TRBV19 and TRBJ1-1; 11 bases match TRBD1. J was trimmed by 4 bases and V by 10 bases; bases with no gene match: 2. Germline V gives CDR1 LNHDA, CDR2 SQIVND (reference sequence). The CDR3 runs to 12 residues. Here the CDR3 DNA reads TGTGCCACGGGACAGGGGGGCACTGAAGCTTTCTTT. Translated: CATGQGGTEAFF.

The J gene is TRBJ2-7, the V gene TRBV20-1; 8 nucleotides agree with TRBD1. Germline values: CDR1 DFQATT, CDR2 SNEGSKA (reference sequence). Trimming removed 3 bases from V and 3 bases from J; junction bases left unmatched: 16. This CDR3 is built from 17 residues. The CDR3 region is CSASPDVRTGMVYEQYF. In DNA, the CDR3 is TGCAGTGCTAGTCCCGACGTCCGGACAGGGATGGTCTACGAGCAGTACTTC.